This T cell receptor (beta chain) was found in a study of blood T cell repertoires in COVID-19 (dated by TCRdb to the early 2020s). With regard to the full study: Collaborator samples came from the United States, Italy and Spain and covered acute and convalescent phases of COVID-19. The material from the prospective study consisted of cDNA or gDNA derived from T cells, B-cell-depleted T cells, or PBMCs. Subjects who had been exposed to COVID-19, were actively infected with it, or had recovered from it provided the deeply sampled blood TCRbeta repertoires that made up the dataset. The repertoires were released in a freely available public database meant as a resource for research on the immune response to SARS-CoV-2. Samples were obtained from the ongoing ImmuneRACE study (first 160 participants) and from roughly 1,300 subjects provided by 6 global collaborators. Nearly every sample came with metadata listing a de-identified subject ID, COVID-19 status, age in years and sex. HLA class I and class II types, where available, came from metadata supplied by the sample provider rather than from assay-based typing.

The CDR3 measures 18 amino acids from cysteine to phenylalanine. Only the CDR3 DNA is retained, 54 bases long and in frame from the first base. Each collaborating institution followed its own protocols to collect whole blood in K2EDTA tubes. Collaborator samples were shipped for TCRbeta analysis as frozen whole blood, isolated PBMCs, or DNA extracted from either sample type. TCRbeta CDR3 regions were amplified from genomic DNA using the immunoSEQ Assay, a bias-controlled multiplex PCR. The paper's processing steps were these. Within the assay, amplification of reference gene primers was used to estimate how many nucleated cells each sample contained. To quantify the absolute abundance of each unique TCRbeta CDR3 rearrangement, sequence reads were collapsed and filtered. For each sample, productive Simpson clonality was calculated as the square root of Simpson's diversity index across productive rearrangements. TCRdb carries this immuneACCESS record with in-frame sequences only. Its versions omit some clonotypes, under half of them owing to an unresolved V gene in the studies checked, with the rest unexplained. For V, J and clone size, that table is used; D and trimming come from the DNA. This sample gives under 250,000 clones in total; 70% to 90% of them show up just once. The ten largest account for just over 2.5% of the sample.

About this clone itself: The antigen it binds to is not known. No base-level quality is on record; no much larger clone is a single base apart.

The paper as a whole reports these results and caveats: The amount of clinical and demographic metadata varied by source and participant and was provided uncurated.

This clonotype originated in a woman in her 70s with active or convalescent COVID-19. Source material: peripheral blood. The chain employs TRBV21-1 and TRBJ1-5. TRBV21-1 is labeled a pseudogene. The sequenced DNA: TGTGCCAGCAGCAACCCCCGGAGAGGGGGGGATAGCAATCAGCCCCAGCATTTT. Its amino acids are CASSNPRRGGDSNQPQHF.